A single sample gave rise to the 29 T cell receptor beta chains below, sequenced in a study of regulatory T cells in long-lasting Graves disease. Construction of TCR beta libraries relied on iRepertoire HTBI primers and on Arm-PCR targeting CDR3 regions. TCRdb re-derived calls from the multiplex PCR reads in MiXCR, one entry per CDR3 protein. Among about 620,000 distinct CDR3 sequences listed, 16% were seen once. Stated time point: newly diagnosed GD, antithyroid drugs for less than 3 months. After RNA was extracted from PBMCs, the TCR library was made from it. These data were also reused for a study on T cells in Graves' hyperthyroidism and ophthalmopathy.

The source was peripheral blood mononuclear cells (PBMCs), collected at new diagnosis, from a patient treated with antithyroid drugs. Receptors originate from a woman in her thirties with Graves disease.

V gene TRBV6-5 combines with J gene TRBJ2-4; D is possibly TRBD1 (5 bases). This CDR3 region has 16 residues. Germline CDR1 reads MNHEY; CDR2 reads SVGAGI. Trimming left V 2 bases short and J 1 base short, with 12 bases between. The CDR3 region has the DNA TGTGCCAGCAGTTACCCGAAGACAGCGGCCAAAAACATTCAGTACTTC. It is translated as CASSYPKTAAKNIQYF.

As regards this clonotype: This may come from a read error, since a much larger clone is one base off. The rearrangement joins TRBV6-5 to TRBJ2-3; possible D gene TRBD2, 5 bases. Trimming left V 2 bases short and J 2 bases short, with 14 bases between. From germline, CDR1 is MNHEY and CDR2 SVGAGI. The CDR3 loop spans 16 amino acids. The CDR3, as DNA: TGTGCCAGCAGTTACCCTAGCTGGGTTACCACAGATACGCAGTATTTT. The encoded protein is CASSYPSWVTTDTQYF.

The chain is built from TRBV27 and TRBJ2-7; perhaps TRBD2 as D (5 bases). Trimming took 0 bases from V and 0 from J, leaving 12 bases between them. The germline V gene has CDR1 MNHEY and CDR2 SMNVEV (reference sequence). The CDR3 consists of 16 residues. The CDR3 loop is CASSLSLASFSYEQYF. The CDR3 nucleotides are TGTGCCAGCAGTTTATCTCTAGCATCGTTCTCCTACGAGCAGTACTTC.

This clonotype occurred once. The chain couples TRBV19 to TRBJ1-4, with D possibly TRBD1 on 5 matching bases. CDR1 LNHDA and CDR2 SQIVND come from the germline V gene (reference sequence). The CDR3 extends over 16 amino acids. Deletions cut 1 base from V and 7 bases from J, with 16 bases between. The CDR3: CASSIASRGIGEKLFF. In DNA, the CDR3 is TGTGCCAGTAGTATAGCCTCGAGGGGAATTGGTGAAAAACTGTTTTTT.

This clonotype was observed many times. The junction does not match germline at one end; this may be a read error. The chain is built from TRBV7-9 and TRBJ2-1; 8 positions match TRBD2. The CDR3 is 13 residues long. Germline CDR1 SEHNR, CDR2 FQNEAQ (reference sequence). CDR3 nucleotide sequence: TGTGCCAGCAGCTTAGGGGAGAGCGGGAGAAAGCTCTTC. Translating it yields CASSLGESGRKLF.

This clonotype was counted a few times. This chain connects TRBV6-2 or TRBV6-3 to TRBJ2-1; TRBD1 matches at 7 bases. CDR3 length: 15 amino acids. Germline trimming cut 6 bases from V and 0 bases from J; bases unmatched to any gene: 5. The V gene's germline CDR1 is MNHEY and CDR2 SVGEGT. The CDR3 reads CASRRDRGSYNEQFF. The CDR3 nucleotides read TGTGCCAGCAGGAGGGACAGAGGCTCCTACAATGAGCAGTTCTTC.

The gene calls are TRBV7-9 and TRBJ2-3; D is perhaps TRBD2 (6 bases). The CDR3 is 17 residues long. Trimming removed 2 bases from V and 4 bases from J, with 19 bases in between. Germline-derived CDR1 and CDR2 are SEHNR and FQNEAQ (reference sequence). The CDR3 loop reads CASSLSSSGPSADTQYF. The CDR3 DNA is TGTGCCAGCAGCTTAAGTTCGAGCGGGCCTAGCGCAGATACGCAGTATTTT. Complete variable domain (other parts from reference TRBV7-9 and TRBJ2-3): DTGVSQNPRHKITKRGQNVTFRCDPISEHNRLYWYRQTLGQGPEFLTYFQNEAQLEKSRLLSDRFSAERPKGSFSTLEIQRTEQGDSAMYLCASSLSSSGPSADTQYFGPGTRLTVL.

On this clonotype: Sequence at one end of the junction differs from germline and may be a read error. V usage is TRBV4-1 and J usage is TRBJ2-5, with a possible D match to TRBD2 (6 bases). The CDR3 totals 14 residues. CDR1 and CDR2 (germline): MGHRA, YSYEKL. The CDR3 region is CTSSLGTFEETQYF. CDR3 DNA: TGCACCAGCAGCCTGGGGACTTTTGAAGAGACCCAGTACTTC.

Concerning this clonotype itself: One junction end does not reproduce the germline sequence, and a read error may be involved. V is TRBV13 and J is TRBJ2-7, with a weak D call TRBD1 (6 bases). Germline CDR1 is PRHDT and CDR2 is FYEKMQ (reference sequence). The CDR3 loop spans 18 amino acids. This chain's CDR3 is CASSLGLLGAVQTYEQYF. CDR3 nucleotide sequence: TGTGCCAGCAGCCTAGGGTTGCTGGGGGCAGTTCAAACCTACGAGCAGTACTTC. Drawing the rest from reference TRBV13 and TRBJ2-7, the complete variable domain is AAGVIQSPRHLIKEKRETATLKCYPIPRHDTVYWYQQGPGQDPQFLISFYEKMQSDKGSIPDRFSAQQFSDYHSELNMSSLELGDSALYFCASSLGLLGAVQTYEQYFGPGTRLTVT.

The chain recombines TRBV19 with TRBJ1-2; a possible D gene is TRBD1 (6 bases). The CDR3 has 13 amino acids. The germline V gene has CDR1 LNHDA and CDR2 SQIVND (reference sequence). The ends were cut back, 3 bases at V and 4 bases at J, with 9 bases in the middle. CDR3 nucleotide sequence: TGTGCCAGTAGTATTCCAGGGGCCTATGGCTACACCTTC. It specifies CASSIPGAYGYTF.

There are many counts of this clonotype. The chain joins TRBV20-1 to TRBJ1-2; maybe TRBD1 (5 bases). The CDR3 contains 12 residues. Trimming removed 3 bases at V and 6 bases at J, with 11 bases between. Germline CDR1 DFQATT, CDR2 SNEGSKA (reference sequence). CDR3 nucleotides: TGCAGTGCTAGTCGAGGGGAAGATGGCTACACCTTC. It encodes CSASRGEDGYTF.

This chain connects TRBV5-1 to TRBJ2-2; TRBD2 aligns across 12 bases. This CDR3 has 18 amino acids. Germline V lookup: CDR1 SGHRS, CDR2 YFSETQ. Trimming removed 5 bases from V and 4 bases from J; junction bases left unmatched: 12. The CDR3, as DNA: TGCGCCAGCAGAGAAGAATCAAGACTAGCGGGAGTCACCGGGGAGCTGTTTTTT. It codes for CASREESRLAGVTGELFF.

The rearrangement links TRBV29-1 to TRBJ2-5, with 9 bases identical to TRBD1. Trimming removed 7 bases from V and 2 bases from J; junction bases left unmatched: 2. CDR3 length: 12 amino acids. The germline gives CDR1 SQVTM, CDR2 ANQGSEA. The CDR3: CSADRGQETQYF. The DNA for the CDR3 is TGCAGCGCCGACAGGGGGCAAGAGACCCAGTACTTC.

This clonotype was counted many times. CDR3 sequence (DNA): TGTGCCAGCAGTTTTTATCGCCAGGGGGGGAACACTGAAGCTTTCTTT. Translation: CASSFYRQGGNTEAFF. The rearrangement joins TRBV27 to TRBJ1-1; 7 bases fit TRBD1. Germline CDR1 is MNHEY and CDR2 is SMNVEV (reference sequence). The V and J ends lost 3 bases and 1 base, in that order; junction bases with no gene match: 8. The CDR3 runs 16 residues.

The genes are TRBV10-3 and TRBJ2-7; the match to TRBD2 covers 12 bases. Trimming removed 6 bases from V and 1 base from J; junction bases left unmatched: 16. Germline CDR1 ENHRY, CDR2 SYGVKD. The CDR3 has 19 amino acids. In DNA form, the CDR3 reads TGTGCCATCAGCAGGGGATGGGCTAGCGGGAGGGAGGAATCCTACGAGCAGTACTTC. Protein: CAISRGWASGREESYEQYF.

This clonotype was detected only a few times. DNA of the CDR3: TGCAGTGCTAGAGATACCATTAGCTCTGGAAACACCATATATTTT. It specifies CSARDTISSGNTIYF. This sequence joins TRBV20-1 and TRBJ1-3, with D uncertain. Trimming removed 0 bases from V and 0 bases from J, with 9 bases in between. CDR1 is DFQATT, CDR2 SNEGSKA, per germline (reference sequence). There are 15 residues in the CDR3.

The chain has TRBV10-3 and TRBJ2-7; 7 bases are a match to TRBD1. The CDR3 length is 13 residues. After removal of 4 bases from V and 2 bases from J, the junction contained 2 bases not matched to a gene. CDR1 and CDR2 (germline): ENHRY, SYGVKD. The CDR3: CAISGGQAYEQYF. CDR3 nucleotides: TGTGCCATCAGTGGAGGACAGGCCTACGAGCAGTACTTC.

This clonotype was seen at least ten times. The rearrangement uses TRBV7-8 and TRBJ1-3; D remains ambiguous. Trimming removed 4 bases from V and 0 bases from J, with 10 bases in between. The CDR3 covers 15 residues. Germline loops: CDR1 SGHVS, CDR2 FQNEAQ. Written as DNA, the CDR3 is TGTGCCAGCAGCTCCGGGAGAACCTCTGGAAACACCATATATTTT. Protein product: CASSSGRTSGNTIYF.

This clonotype has more than one count but fewer than ten. CDR3 sequence reads: CAFSPAGNQPQHF. The CDR3 DNA reads TGTGCCTTCAGTCCGGCAGGCAATCAGCCCCAGCATTTT. The V gene is TRBV30, the J gene TRBJ1-5; D unresolved. The CDR3 is made up of 13 amino acids. The ends were cut back, 7 bases at V and 2 bases at J, with 12 bases in the middle. Germline-derived CDR1 and CDR2 are GTSNPN and SVGIG (reference sequence).

The chain links TRBV10-2 to TRBJ1-1, with TRBD1 as a possible D gene (6 bases). Per the germline V gene, CDR1 is WSHSY and CDR2 is SAAADI. V dropped 6 bases and J dropped 5 bases, with 19 bases sitting between them. The CDR3 runs to 15 residues. DNA of the CDR3: TGCGCCAGCAGATCCTCCGGGACAAGGGGGACTGAAGCTTTCTTT. This gives the protein CASRSSGTRGTEAFF.

This clonotype was counted many times. The V gene is TRBV28, the J gene TRBJ1-2; D is ambiguous. Germline V gene data show CDR1 as MDHEN and CDR2 as SYDVKM. The CDR3 length is 13 residues. Between the trimmed V and J ends, which lost 2 bases and 3 bases, there was a span of 7 bases. As DNA, the CDR3 is TGTGCCAGCAGTTTACTCACGGACTATGGCTACACCTTC. As protein: CASSLLTDYGYTF.

The genes are TRBV24-1 and TRBJ1-5; no reliable D call. V lost 4 bases, J lost 0 bases, and 12 bases lay in between. The germline CDR1 and CDR2 sequences are KGHDR and SFDVKD. This CDR3 region has 16 residues. For the CDR3, the DNA is TGTGCCACCAGTGACCCGACTGAGAATAGCAATCAGCCCCAGCATTTT. Translated, it gives CATSDPTENSNQPQHF.

The CDR3 here is CASSMRTGDRAFF. CDR3 in DNA: TGTGCCAGTAGTATGAGGACAGGCGATCGAGCTTTCTTT. The V and J genes are TRBV19 and TRBJ1-1; 7 nucleotides match TRBD1. V gave up 3 bases and J gave up 10 bases; unmatched junction bases: 8. This CDR3 has 13 amino acids. Germline V CDR1 and CDR2: LNHDA, SQIVND (reference sequence). The full variable domain, its missing parts supplied by reference TRBV19 and TRBJ1-1, is DGGITQSPKYLFRKEGQNVTLSCEQNLNHDAMYWYRQDPGQGLRLIYYSQIVNDFQKGDIAEGYSVSREKKESFPLTVTSAQKNPTAFYLCASSMRTGDRAFFGQGTRLTVV.

The chain uses TRBV5-1 and TRBJ2-7; 8 bases fit TRBD2. Germline V CDR1 and CDR2: SGHRS, YFSETQ. The CDR3 runs 16 residues. V shed 3 bases and J 2 bases; nucleotides not matched to a gene: 10. Written as DNA, the CDR3 is TGCGCCAGCAGCTCCCCTCCTAGCGGGTCGCCCTACGAGCAGTACTTC. This codes for CASSSPPSGSPYEQYF. The full variable domain, in which reference TRBV5-1 and TRBJ2-7 provide the parts outside the CDR3, is KAGVTQTPRYLIKTRGQQVTLSCSPISGHRSVSWYQQTPGQGLQFLFEYFSETQRNKGNFPGRFSGRQFSNSRSEMNVSTLELGDSALYLCASSSPPSGSPYEQYFGPGTRLTVT.

Many counts were recorded for this clonotype. The CDR3 here is CASSESRTEAFF. CDR3 DNA: TGTGCCAGCAGCGAGAGTAGGACTGAAGCTTTCTTT. The chain uses TRBV6-1 and TRBJ1-1; no clear D gene. The germline V gene has CDR1 MNHNS and CDR2 SASEGT. The CDR3 loop spans 12 amino acids. The ends were cut back, 6 bases at V and 5 bases at J, with 10 bases in the middle.

This clonotype was seen a handful of times. This chain joins TRBV7-9 and TRBJ2-3; D may match TRBD1 or TRBD2 (6 bases each). The germline CDR1 and CDR2 sequences are SEHNR and FQNEAQ (reference sequence). The V and J ends lost 4 bases and 2 bases respectively, with 10 bases between them. The CDR3 spans 14 residues. CDR3 in DNA: TGTGCCAGCAGCTCGGGGGCGAACACAGATACGCAGTATTTT. Translation gives CASSSGANTDTQYF.

V gene TRBV9 combines with J gene TRBJ2-2, with 9 bases lining up with TRBD2. Germline CDR1 and CDR2: SGDLS and YYNGEE. The CDR3 runs 16 residues. The junction had 3 bases not matched to a gene; V was cut back by 0 bases and J by 3 bases. The CDR3 here is CASSVAAGGHTGELFF. The CDR3 DNA is TGTGCCAGCAGCGTAGCAGCGGGAGGCCACACCGGGGAGCTGTTTTTT.

This clonotype was counted between two and nine times. The chain couples TRBV6-2 or TRBV6-3 to TRBJ2-5; no clear D. The V gene's germline CDR1 is MNHEY and CDR2 SVGEGT. V lost 4 bases and J lost 7, with 16 bases in between. This CDR3 has 14 amino acids. CDR3 DNA: TGTGCCAGCAGTTGGCGAAGGACGGTTTGGACCCAGTACTTC. It codes for CASSWRRTVWTQYF.

This clonotype has only a few counts. The V call is TRBV6-1, the J call TRBJ2-1; TRBD2 is a possible D gene (6 bases). The germline V gene has CDR1 MNHNS and CDR2 SASEGT. The length of the CDR3 is 15 residues. V lost 7 bases to trimming and J lost 7 bases, with 20 bases between them. This chain's CDR3 is CASTNGQLGGNEQFF. The DNA of the CDR3 is TGTGCCAGCACCAACGGCCAGCTTGGGGGGAATGAGCAGTTCTTC.